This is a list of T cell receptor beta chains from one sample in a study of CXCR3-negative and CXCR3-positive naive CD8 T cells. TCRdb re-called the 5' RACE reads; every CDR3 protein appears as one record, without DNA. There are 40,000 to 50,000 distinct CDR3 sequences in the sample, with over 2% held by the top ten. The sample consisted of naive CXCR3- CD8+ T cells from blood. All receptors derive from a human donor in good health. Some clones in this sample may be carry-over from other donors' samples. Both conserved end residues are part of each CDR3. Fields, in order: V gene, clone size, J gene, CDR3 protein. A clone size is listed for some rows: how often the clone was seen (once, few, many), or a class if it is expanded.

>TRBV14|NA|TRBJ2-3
CASSQTYWGTKRDTQYF
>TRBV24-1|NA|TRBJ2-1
CATQTQYNEQFF
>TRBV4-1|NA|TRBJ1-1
CASSQDVMNTEAFF
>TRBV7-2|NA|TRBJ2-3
CASCWGGADTQYF
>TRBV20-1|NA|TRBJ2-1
CSAREERSDYNEQFF
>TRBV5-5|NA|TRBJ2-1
CASSLQGSQIGEQFF
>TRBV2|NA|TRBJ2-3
CASSLAGGPTDTQYF
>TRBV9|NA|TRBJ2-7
CASSPGGTGEQYF
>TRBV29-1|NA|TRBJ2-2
CSVGQNTGELFF
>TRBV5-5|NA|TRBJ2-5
CASSFYPGSQETQYF
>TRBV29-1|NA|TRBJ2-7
CSVRQGALYEQYF
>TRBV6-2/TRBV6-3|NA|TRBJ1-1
CASSYTQPGTSEAFF
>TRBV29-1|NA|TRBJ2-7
CSVEDPRGRPEQYF
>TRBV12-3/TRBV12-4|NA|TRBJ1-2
CASSRTRIYGYTF
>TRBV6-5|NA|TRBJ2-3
CASSYERDTDTQYF
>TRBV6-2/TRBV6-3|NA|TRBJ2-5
CASSRRDRRQETQYF
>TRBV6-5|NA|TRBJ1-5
CASSLGPTGNQPQHF
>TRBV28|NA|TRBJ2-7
CASSFWQLEQYF
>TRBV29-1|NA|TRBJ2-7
CSVEGGTLYEQYF
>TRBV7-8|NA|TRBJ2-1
CASSPQGNEQFF
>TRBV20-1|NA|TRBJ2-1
CSARGQADNEQFF
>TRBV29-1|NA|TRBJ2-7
CSAGRVSYEQYF
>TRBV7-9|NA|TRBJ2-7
CASSLGRGVYEQYF
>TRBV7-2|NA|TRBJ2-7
CASSLAERLAGVYEQYF
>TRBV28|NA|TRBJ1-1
CASSLRGTGLRRNTEAFF
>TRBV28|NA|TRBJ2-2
CASSLQGTGGSGELFF
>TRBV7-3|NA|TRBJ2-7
CASSSNRGEQYF
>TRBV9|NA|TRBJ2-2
CASSDHTGELFF
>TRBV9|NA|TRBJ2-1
CASSETGAMNEQFF
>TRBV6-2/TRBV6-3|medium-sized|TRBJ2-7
CASSPGRNYEQYF
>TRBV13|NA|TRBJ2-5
CASSLRVWKTQYF
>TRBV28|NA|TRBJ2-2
CASSYRDTNTGELFF
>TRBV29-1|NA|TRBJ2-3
CSVERGWFKDF
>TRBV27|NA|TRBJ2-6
CASSFVSGANVLTF
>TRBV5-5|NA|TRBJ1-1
CASSLTAVGSEAFF
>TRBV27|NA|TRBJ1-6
CASSLQGVNSPLHF
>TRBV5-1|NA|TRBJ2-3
CASSFASGGSTDTQYF
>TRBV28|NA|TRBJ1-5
CASSSGAQGKGMPGYQPQHF
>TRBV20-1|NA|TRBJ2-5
CSARVTDEAQYF
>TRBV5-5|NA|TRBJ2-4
CASSFLQGKNIQYF
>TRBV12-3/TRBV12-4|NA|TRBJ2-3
CASSLTGQTEEDTQYF
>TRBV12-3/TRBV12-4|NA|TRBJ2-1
CASSLEGDEQFF
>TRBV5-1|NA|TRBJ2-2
CASSLALQTTGELFF
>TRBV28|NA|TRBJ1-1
CASSSHHGNTEAFF
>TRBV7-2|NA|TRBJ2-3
CASSDTRVGTDTQYF
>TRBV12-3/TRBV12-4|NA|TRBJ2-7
CASSHPDRAYEQYF
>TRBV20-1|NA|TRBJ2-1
CSAAIGLAREQFF
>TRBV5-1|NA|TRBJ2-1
CASSPRTGQNNEQFF
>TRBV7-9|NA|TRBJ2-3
CASSLVSGGAADTQYF